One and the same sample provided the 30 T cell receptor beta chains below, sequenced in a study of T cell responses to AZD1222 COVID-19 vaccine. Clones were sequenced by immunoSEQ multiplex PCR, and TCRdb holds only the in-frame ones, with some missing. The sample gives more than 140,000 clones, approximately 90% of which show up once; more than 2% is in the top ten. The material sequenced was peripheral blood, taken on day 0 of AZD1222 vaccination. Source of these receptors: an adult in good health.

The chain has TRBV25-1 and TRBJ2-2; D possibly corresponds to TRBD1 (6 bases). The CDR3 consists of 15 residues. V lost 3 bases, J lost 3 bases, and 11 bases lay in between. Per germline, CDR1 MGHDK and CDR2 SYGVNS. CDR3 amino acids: CASSEGYRDTGELFF. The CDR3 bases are TGTGCCAGCAGTGAGGGGTACAGGGACACCGGGGAGCTGTTTTTT.

DNA for the CDR3: TGTGCCAGCCCGAAAACGGGGCTAGGCGATGAGCAGTTCTTC. Its translation is CASPKTGLGDEQFF. The V and J genes are TRBV18 and TRBJ2-1; D may correspond to TRBD1 or TRBD2 (5 bases each). The CDR3 covers 14 residues. Germline assignment: CDR1 KGHSH and CDR2 LQKENI. The V end lost 8 bases, the J end lost 8 bases, and 19 bases lay between the germline ends.

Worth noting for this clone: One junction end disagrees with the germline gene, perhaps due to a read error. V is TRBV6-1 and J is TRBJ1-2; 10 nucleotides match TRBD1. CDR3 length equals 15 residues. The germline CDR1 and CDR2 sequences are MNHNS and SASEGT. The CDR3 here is CASREGQGGNYGYTF. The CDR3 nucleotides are TGTGCCAGCAGGGAAGGACAGGGGGGCAACTATGGCTACACCTTC.

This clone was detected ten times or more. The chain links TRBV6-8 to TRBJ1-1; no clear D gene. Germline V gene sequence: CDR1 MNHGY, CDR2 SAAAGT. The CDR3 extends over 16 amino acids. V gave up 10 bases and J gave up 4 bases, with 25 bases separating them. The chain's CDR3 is CANTDAVQRLGTEAFF. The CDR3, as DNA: TGTGCCAACACGGACGCGGTGCAGCGGTTGGGCACTGAAGCTTTCTTT.

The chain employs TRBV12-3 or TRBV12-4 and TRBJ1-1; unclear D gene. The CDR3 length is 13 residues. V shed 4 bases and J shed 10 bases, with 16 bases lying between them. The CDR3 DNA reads TGTGCCAGCAGTTACGGGATCCGCCCTGGAGCTTTCTTT. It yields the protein CASSYGIRPGAFF.

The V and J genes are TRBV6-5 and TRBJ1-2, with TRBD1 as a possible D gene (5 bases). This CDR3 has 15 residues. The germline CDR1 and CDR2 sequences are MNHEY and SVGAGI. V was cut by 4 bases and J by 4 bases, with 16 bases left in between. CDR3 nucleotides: TGTGCCAGCAGTTCGGGGCCCAGTCTAGGCTATGGCTACACCTTC. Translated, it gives CASSSGPSLGYGYTF.

CDR3 amino acids: CASSPGQVGHGYTF. DNA for the CDR3: TGTGCCAGCTCACCAGGCCAGGTGGGACATGGCTACACCTTC. This chain uses TRBV18 with TRBJ1-2; possible D gene TRBD1, 5 bases. Trimming stripped 2 bases from V and 6 bases from J, with 13 bases between. CDR3 length: 14 residues. CDR1 and CDR2 from the germline V gene are KGHSH and LQKENI.

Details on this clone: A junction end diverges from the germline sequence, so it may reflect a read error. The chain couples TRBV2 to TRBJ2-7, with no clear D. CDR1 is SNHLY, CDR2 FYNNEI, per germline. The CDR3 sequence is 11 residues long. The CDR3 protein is CASSEAKRLHF. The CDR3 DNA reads TGTGCCAGCAGTGAAGCTAAACGGCTCCACTTC.

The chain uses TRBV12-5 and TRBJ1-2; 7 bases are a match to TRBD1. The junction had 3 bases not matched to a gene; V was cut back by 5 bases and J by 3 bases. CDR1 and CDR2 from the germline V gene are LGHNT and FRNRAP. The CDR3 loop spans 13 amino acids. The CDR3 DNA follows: TGTGCTAGTGGTCAGGGGGTAGACTATGGCTACACCTTC. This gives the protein CASGQGVDYGYTF.

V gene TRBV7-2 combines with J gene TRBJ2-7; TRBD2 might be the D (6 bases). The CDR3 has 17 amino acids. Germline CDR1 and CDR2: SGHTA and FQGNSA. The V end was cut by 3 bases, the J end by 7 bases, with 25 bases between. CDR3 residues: CASSFDRPLASVGEQYF. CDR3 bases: TGTGCCAGCAGCTTCGATAGACCGCTTGCTAGCGTGGGTGAGCAGTACTTC.

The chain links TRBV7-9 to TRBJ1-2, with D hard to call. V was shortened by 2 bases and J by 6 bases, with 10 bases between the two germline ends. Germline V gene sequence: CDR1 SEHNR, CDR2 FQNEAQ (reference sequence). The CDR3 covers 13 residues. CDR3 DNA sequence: TGTGCCAGCAGCTTACCCCTTGGCAATGGCTACACCTTC. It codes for CASSLPLGNGYTF.

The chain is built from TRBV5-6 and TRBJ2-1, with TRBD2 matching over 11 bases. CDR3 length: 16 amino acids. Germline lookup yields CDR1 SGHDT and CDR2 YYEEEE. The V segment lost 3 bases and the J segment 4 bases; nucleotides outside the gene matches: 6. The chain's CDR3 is CASSSSGTSGYNEQFF. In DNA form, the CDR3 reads TGTGCCAGCAGCTCGTCCGGGACTAGCGGATACAATGAGCAGTTCTTC.

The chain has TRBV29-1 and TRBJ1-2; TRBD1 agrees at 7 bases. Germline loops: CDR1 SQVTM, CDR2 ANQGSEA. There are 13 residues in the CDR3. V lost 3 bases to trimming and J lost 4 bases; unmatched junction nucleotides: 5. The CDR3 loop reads CSVETGTGYGYTF. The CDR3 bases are TGCAGCGTTGAGACAGGGACCGGCTATGGCTACACCTTC.

Written as DNA, the CDR3 is TGTGCCTGGAGTGTGGGGACAGACGGAAACACCATATATTTT. This translates into CAWSVGTDGNTIYF. V gene TRBV30 combines with J gene TRBJ1-3; 7 bases align to TRBD1. CDR1 GTSNPN and CDR2 SVGIG come from the germline V gene (reference sequence). V shed 0 bases, J shed 4 bases, and the junction held 3 bases outside the gene matches. The CDR3 runs 14 residues.

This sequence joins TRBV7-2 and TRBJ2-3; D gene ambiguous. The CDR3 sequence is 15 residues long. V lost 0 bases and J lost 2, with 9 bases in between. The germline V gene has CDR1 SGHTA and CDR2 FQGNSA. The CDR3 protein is CASSLAGGATDTQYF. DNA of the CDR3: TGTGCCAGCAGCTTAGCCGGCGGAGCCACAGATACGCAGTATTTT.

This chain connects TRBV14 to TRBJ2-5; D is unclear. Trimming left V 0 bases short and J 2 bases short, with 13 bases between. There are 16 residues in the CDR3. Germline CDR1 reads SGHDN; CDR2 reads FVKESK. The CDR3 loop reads CASSQEYSQRQETQYF. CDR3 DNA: TGTGCCAGCAGCCAAGAATATTCACAGAGACAAGAGACCCAGTACTTC.

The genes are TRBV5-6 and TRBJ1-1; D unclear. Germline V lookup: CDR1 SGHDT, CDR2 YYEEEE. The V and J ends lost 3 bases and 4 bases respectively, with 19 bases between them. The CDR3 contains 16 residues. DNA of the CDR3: TGTGCCAGCAGCTATGGACGTACCGTTAAGGGCACTGAAGCTTTCTTT. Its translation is CASSYGRTVKGTEAFF.

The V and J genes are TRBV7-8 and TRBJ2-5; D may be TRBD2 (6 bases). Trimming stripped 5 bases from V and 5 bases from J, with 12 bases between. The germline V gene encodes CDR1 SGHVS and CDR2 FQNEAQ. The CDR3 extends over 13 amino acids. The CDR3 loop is CASSVGLFETQYF. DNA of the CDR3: TGTGCCAGCAGCGTCGGACTATTCGAGACCCAGTACTTC.

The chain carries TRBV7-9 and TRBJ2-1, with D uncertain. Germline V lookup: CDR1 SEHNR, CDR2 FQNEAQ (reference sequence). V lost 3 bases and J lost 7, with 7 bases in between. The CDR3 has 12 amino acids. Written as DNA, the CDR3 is TGTGCCAGCAGCTTGTCGAGAAATGAGCAGTTCTTC. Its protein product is CASSLSRNEQFF.

DNA for the CDR3: TGTGCCAGCAGTCCCATGGGCAGTGAGCAGTTCTTC. This gives the protein CASSPMGSEQFF. The V call is TRBV12-3 or TRBV12-4, the J call TRBJ2-1; D gene ambiguous. Trimming removed 5 bases at V and 9 bases at J, with 11 bases between. The CDR3 consists of 12 residues.

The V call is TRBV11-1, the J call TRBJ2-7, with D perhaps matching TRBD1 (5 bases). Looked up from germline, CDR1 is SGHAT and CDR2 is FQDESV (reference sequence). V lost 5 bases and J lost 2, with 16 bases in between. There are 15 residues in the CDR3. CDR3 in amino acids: CASSPTRAGPYEQYF. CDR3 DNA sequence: TGTGCCAGCAGCCCAACCAGGGCCGGCCCCTACGAGCAGTACTTC.

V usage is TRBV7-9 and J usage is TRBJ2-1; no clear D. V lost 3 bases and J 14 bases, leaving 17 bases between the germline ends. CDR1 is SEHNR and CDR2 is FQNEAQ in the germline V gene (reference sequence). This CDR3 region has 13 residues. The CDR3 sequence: CASSFPLVGNEFF. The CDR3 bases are TGTGCCAGCAGCTTCCCCTTGGTAGGGAATGAGTTCTTC.

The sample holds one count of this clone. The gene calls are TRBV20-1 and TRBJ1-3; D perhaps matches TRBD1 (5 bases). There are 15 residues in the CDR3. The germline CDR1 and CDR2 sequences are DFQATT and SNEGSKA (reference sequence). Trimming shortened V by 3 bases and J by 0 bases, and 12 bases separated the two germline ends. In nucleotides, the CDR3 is TGCAGTGCTAGTGGCGCGGGGGTCTCTGGAAACACCATATATTTT. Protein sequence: CSASGAGVSGNTIYF.

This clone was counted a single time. CDR3 amino acids: CASSGGDRATETQYF. The CDR3 DNA follows: TGTGCCAGCAGCGGGGGGGACAGGGCAACTGAGACCCAGTACTTC. J is TRBJ2-5 and V is TRBV5-4, with TRBD1 matching 9 bases. CDR3 length equals 15 residues. Germline assignment: CDR1 SGHNT and CDR2 YYREEE (reference sequence). The V segment lost 4 bases and the J segment 5 bases; nucleotides outside the gene matches: 9.

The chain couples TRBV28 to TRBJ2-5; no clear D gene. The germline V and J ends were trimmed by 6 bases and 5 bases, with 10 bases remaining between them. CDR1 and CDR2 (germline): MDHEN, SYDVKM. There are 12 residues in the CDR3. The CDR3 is CASSDIGETQYF. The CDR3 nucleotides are TGTGCCAGCAGCGATATTGGGGAGACCCAGTACTTC. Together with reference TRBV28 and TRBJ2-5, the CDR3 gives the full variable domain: DVKVTQSSRYLVKRTGEKVFLECVQDMDHENMFWYRQDPGLGLRLIYFSYDVKMKEKGDIPEGYSVSREKKERFSLILESASTNQTSMYLCASSDIGETQYFGPGTRLLVL.

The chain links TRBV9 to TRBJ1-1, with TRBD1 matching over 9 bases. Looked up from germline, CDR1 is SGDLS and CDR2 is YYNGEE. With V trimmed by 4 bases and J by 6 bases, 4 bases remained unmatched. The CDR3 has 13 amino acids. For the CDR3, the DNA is TGTGCCAGCAGCTTAACAGGGGGCTCTGAAGCTTTCTTT. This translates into CASSLTGGSEAFF.

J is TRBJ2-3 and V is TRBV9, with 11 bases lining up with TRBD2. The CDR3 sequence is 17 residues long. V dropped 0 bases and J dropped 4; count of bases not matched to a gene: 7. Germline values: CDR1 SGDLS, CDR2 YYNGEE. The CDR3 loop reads CASSVAMTSGMSDTQYF. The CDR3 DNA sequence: TGTGCCAGCAGCGTAGCAATGACTAGCGGGATGTCAGATACGCAGTATTTT. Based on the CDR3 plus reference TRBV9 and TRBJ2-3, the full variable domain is DSGVTQTPKHLITATGQRVTLRCSPRSGDLSVYWYQQSLDQGLQFLIQYYNGEERAKGNILERFSAQQFPDLHSELNLSSLELGDSALYFCASSVAMTSGMSDTQYFGPGTRLTVL.

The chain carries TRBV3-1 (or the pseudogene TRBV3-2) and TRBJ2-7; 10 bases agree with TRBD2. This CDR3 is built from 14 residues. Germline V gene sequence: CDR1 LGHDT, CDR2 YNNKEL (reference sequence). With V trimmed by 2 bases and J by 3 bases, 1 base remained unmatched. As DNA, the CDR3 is TGTGCCAGCAGCCAACTAGCGGGGGACTACGAGCAGTACTTC. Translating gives CASSQLAGDYEQYF.

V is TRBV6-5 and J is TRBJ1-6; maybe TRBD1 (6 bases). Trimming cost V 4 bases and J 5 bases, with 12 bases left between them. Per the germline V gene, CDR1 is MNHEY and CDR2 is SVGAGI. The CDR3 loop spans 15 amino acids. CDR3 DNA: TGTGCCAGCAGTTCCCACAGGGCCGATAATTCACCCCTCCACTTT. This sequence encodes CASSSHRADNSPLHF.

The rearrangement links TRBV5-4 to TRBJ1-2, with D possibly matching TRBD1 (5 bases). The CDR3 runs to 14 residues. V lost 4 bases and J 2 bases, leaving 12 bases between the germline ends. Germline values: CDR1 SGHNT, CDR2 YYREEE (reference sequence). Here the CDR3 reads CASSPGGLNYGYTF. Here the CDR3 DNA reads TGTGCCAGCAGCCCTGGGGGGTTAAACTATGGCTACACCTTC.